The 20 T cell receptor beta chains below were found in one sample sequenced in a study of T cells in Graves' hyperthyroidism and ophthalmopathy. RNA transcripts provided the source from which TCR beta CDR3 regions were amplified. RT-PCR in the first round (using the HTBI primer set) targeted the TCR CDR3. TCRdb reprocessed the multiplex PCR reads via MiXCR and lists one record per CDR3 protein. The profile shows 250,000 or so distinct CDR3 sequences, approximately 14% of them singletons. Sequencing used blood. These TCRs come from a woman in her forties with Graves' hyperthyroidism that later progressed to Graves' ophthalmopathy.

The rearrangement uses TRBV19 and TRBJ1-4; the D is unclear. The germline CDR1 and CDR2 sequences are LNHDA and SQIVND (reference sequence). CDR3 length: 18 amino acids. V lost 5 bases and J lost 0, with 19 bases in between. CDR3 sequence (DNA): TGTGCCAGTAGTCTCCGATCTCCTCGGGGAACAACTAATGAAAAACTGTTTTTT. It is translated as CASSLRSPRGTTNEKLFF.

This clonotype has just one count. The V gene is TRBV6-4, the J gene TRBJ2-7, with D perhaps TRBD1 (6 bases). Germline CDR1 and CDR2: MRHNA and SNTAGT. This CDR3 is built from 13 residues. Trimming stripped 8 bases from V and 1 base from J, with 12 bases between. The CDR3 here is CASYRDKSYEQYF. The CDR3 region has the DNA TGTGCCAGCTATCGGGACAAATCCTACGAGCAGTACTTC.

This clonotype was counted at least ten times. This chain uses TRBV3-1 with TRBJ2-5, with TRBD2 matching over 10 bases. V lost 5 bases, J lost 2 bases, and 5 bases stayed unmatched. The CDR3 runs 15 residues. Germline V CDR1 and CDR2: LGHDT, YNNKEL (reference sequence). CDR3 DNA: TGTGCCAGCAGCAAATGGACTAGCGGACAAGAGACCCAGTACTTC. Encoded protein: CASSKWTSGQETQYF.

This clonotype was seen a few times. The chain carries TRBV5-8 and TRBJ2-1, with D perhaps given as TRBD1 or TRBD2 (5 bases each). The CDR3 contains 12 residues. Germline V gene lookup returns CDR1 SGHTS and CDR2 YDEGEE. V lost 4 bases, J lost 15 bases, and 17 bases lay in between. For the CDR3, the DNA is TGTGCCAGCAGCGTGGACCGGGACCACGGGTTCTTC. This sequence encodes CASSVDRDHGFF. Drawing the rest from reference TRBV5-8 and TRBJ2-1, the complete variable domain is EAGVTQSPTHLIKTRGQQATLRCSPISGHTSVYWYQQALGLGLQFLLWYDEGEERNRGNFPPRFSGRQFPNYSSELNVNALELEDSALYLCASSVDRDHGFFGPGTRLTVL.

This clonotype was seen many times. The chain carries TRBV11-2 and TRBJ2-7; 10 bases are shared with TRBD2. From germline, CDR1 is SGHAT and CDR2 FQNNGV. After removal of 5 bases from V and 4 bases from J, the junction contained 8 bases not matched to a gene. The CDR3 is 15 amino acids. The chain's CDR3 is CASSGVGLARYEQYF. DNA for the CDR3: TGTGCCAGCAGCGGTGTGGGACTAGCGCGGTACGAGCAGTACTTC.

This clonotype appeared a few times. The chain uses TRBV3-1 and TRBJ1-2, with unresolved D. The CDR3 totals 13 residues. Germline assignment: CDR1 LGHDT and CDR2 YNNKEL (reference sequence). Trimming cost V 4 bases and J 5 bases, with 11 bases left between them. The CDR3 loop is CASSRLPGYGYTF. CDR3 nucleotide sequence: TGTGCCAGCAGCCGGCTTCCGGGGTATGGCTACACCTTC.

This clonotype has ten or more counts. The J gene is TRBJ1-6, the V gene TRBV11-2; no reliable D call. The germline CDR1 and CDR2 sequences are SGHAT and FQNNGV. The germline V and J ends were trimmed by 1 base and 9 bases, with 7 bases remaining between them. The CDR3 length is 13 residues. The CDR3 coding sequence is TGTGCCAGCAGCTTAGTTATGGGTTCACCCCTCCACTTT. It codes for CASSLVMGSPLHF.

This clonotype was picked up many times. The rearrangement uses TRBV3-1 and TRBJ1-1; TRBD1 might be the D (6 bases). The germline V gene encodes CDR1 LGHDT and CDR2 YNNKEL (reference sequence). The CDR3 consists of 18 residues. Trimming took 0 bases from V and 1 from J, leaving 18 bases between them. As DNA, the CDR3 is TGTGCCAGCAGCCAAGAAGAAACAGGGCTCCTTAGGAACACTGAAGCTTTCTTT. Translated, it gives CASSQEETGLLRNTEAFF.

The V and J genes are TRBV6-1 and TRBJ2-5, with D maybe TRBD2 (5 bases). Germline loops: CDR1 MNHNS, CDR2 SASEGT. The CDR3 is 14 residues long. Trimming removed 7 bases at V and 1 base at J, with 13 bases between. CDR3 nucleotide sequence: TGTGCCAGCATGTGGAGGATCCCCCAAGAGACCCAGTACTTC. It is translated as CASMWRIPQETQYF.

This clonotype was seen at least ten times. The J gene is TRBJ2-7, the V gene TRBV20-1, with D possibly TRBD2 on 5 matching bases. The V and J ends lost 3 bases and 0 bases respectively, with 9 bases between them. Germline V gives CDR1 DFQATT, CDR2 SNEGSKA (reference sequence). The CDR3 is made up of 13 amino acids. The CDR3 coding sequence is TGCAGTGCTAGCAGGACTGTCTCCTACGAGCAGTACTTC. Amino acids: CSASRTVSYEQYF.

This clonotype was detected ten times or more. J is TRBJ2-1 and V is TRBV11-2; D perhaps matches TRBD1 (6 bases). CDR1 is SGHAT, CDR2 FQNNGV, per germline. The CDR3 totals 14 residues. Trimming cost V 1 base and J 8 bases, with 12 bases left between them. CDR3 region: CASSLVGGKDEQFF. The CDR3 DNA is TGTGCCAGCAGCTTAGTAGGGGGAAAGGATGAGCAGTTCTTC.

The chain recombines TRBV2 with TRBJ2-7; D is undetermined. The V end was cut by 0 bases, the J end by 5 bases, with 5 bases between. The CDR3 is 12 residues long. Germline V CDR1 and CDR2: SNHLY, FYNNEI. CDR3 sequence reads: CASSEALHEQYF. The CDR3 DNA sequence: TGTGCCAGCAGTGAAGCGCTACACGAGCAGTACTTC.

This rearrangement joins TRBV27 to TRBJ2-1; 12 bases align to TRBD1. This CDR3 comprises 14 residues. CDR1 and CDR2 (germline): MNHEY, SMNVEV (reference sequence). With 5 bases clipped from V and 6 bases from J, the junction kept 2 bases outside the gene matches. The CDR3 loop is CASSVGQGANEQFF. The CDR3 bases are TGTGCCAGCAGTGTGGGACAGGGGGCCAATGAGCAGTTCTTC.

This clonotype has a count of ten or more. The CDR3, as DNA: TGCGCCAGCAGTGACCCGGGGGTTAGGACCGGGGAGCTGTTTTTT. Translated, it gives CASSDPGVRTGELFF. This chain links TRBV10-2 with TRBJ2-2; D might be TRBD2 (6 bases). Germline V lookup: CDR1 WSHSY, CDR2 SAAADI. The CDR3 covers 15 residues. V dropped 3 bases and J dropped 5 bases, with 13 bases sitting between them.

The chain carries TRBV5-4 and TRBJ2-2; unclear D gene. The CDR3 length is 14 residues. From germline, CDR1 is SGHNT and CDR2 YYREEE (reference sequence). Trimming stripped 4 bases from V and 1 base from J, with 8 bases between. In DNA form, the CDR3 reads TGTGCCAGCAGCCAAAACTGGAACACCGGGGAGCTGTTTTTT. It translates to CASSQNWNTGELFF.

J is TRBJ2-6 and V is TRBV14, with D perhaps TRBD2 (5 bases). V gave up 0 bases and J gave up 0 bases, with 15 bases separating them. Germline CDR1 reads SGHDN; CDR2 reads FVKESK. The CDR3 has 19 amino acids. In DNA, the CDR3 is TGTGCCAGCAGCCAAGATGCGGGCTTGGTGAACTCTGGGGCCAACGTCCTGACTTTC. Translated, it gives CASSQDAGLVNSGANVLTF.

The CDR3 bases are TGCAGCGTCGTAGGGACATCGGGGGAGCAGTACTTC. Its protein product is CSVVGTSGEQYF. V and J are TRBV29-1 and TRBJ2-7; possible D gene TRBD1, 6 bases. This CDR3 region has 12 residues. CDR1 and CDR2 (germline): SQVTM, ANQGSEA. V was shortened by 6 bases and J by 7 bases, with 16 bases between the two germline ends.

This clonotype was seen repeatedly, ten times or more. The chain couples TRBV30 to TRBJ2-7; D uncertain. Trimming cost V 2 bases and J 2 bases, with 13 bases left between them. There are 14 residues in the CDR3. Germline CDR1 GTSNPN, CDR2 SVGIG (reference sequence). In nucleotides, the CDR3 is TGTGCCTGGAGTCTTGGGAAGCCCACCTACGAGCAGTACTTC. Its protein is CAWSLGKPTYEQYF.

This clonotype appeared many times. The chain combines TRBV19 with TRBJ2-5, with D perhaps assigned TRBD1 or TRBD2 (6 bases each). Per germline, CDR1 LNHDA and CDR2 SQIVND (reference sequence). V gave up 6 bases and J gave up 1 base, with 21 bases separating them. There are 17 residues in the CDR3. This CDR3 reads CASSRGGLLTGQETQYF. The DNA of the CDR3 is TGTGCCAGTAGCCGAGGGGGACTCTTAACCGGCCAAGAGACCCAGTACTTC. Full variable domain (rest looked up from reference TRBV19 and TRBJ2-5): DGGITQSPKYLFRKEGQNVTLSCEQNLNHDAMYWYRQDPGQGLRLIYYSQIVNDFQKGDIAEGYSVSREKKESFPLTVTSAQKNPTAFYLCASSRGGLLTGQETQYFGPGTRLLVL.

Concerning this clonotype itself: Possible read error: a much larger clone is one base away. The chain couples TRBV12-3 or TRBV12-4 to TRBJ1-1, with D hard to call. The V and J ends lost 2 bases and 12 bases respectively, with 7 bases between them. The CDR3 contains 10 residues. The CDR3 nucleotides are TGTGCCAGCAGTTTATCTGGGACTTTCTTT. Translating it yields CASSLSGTFF.